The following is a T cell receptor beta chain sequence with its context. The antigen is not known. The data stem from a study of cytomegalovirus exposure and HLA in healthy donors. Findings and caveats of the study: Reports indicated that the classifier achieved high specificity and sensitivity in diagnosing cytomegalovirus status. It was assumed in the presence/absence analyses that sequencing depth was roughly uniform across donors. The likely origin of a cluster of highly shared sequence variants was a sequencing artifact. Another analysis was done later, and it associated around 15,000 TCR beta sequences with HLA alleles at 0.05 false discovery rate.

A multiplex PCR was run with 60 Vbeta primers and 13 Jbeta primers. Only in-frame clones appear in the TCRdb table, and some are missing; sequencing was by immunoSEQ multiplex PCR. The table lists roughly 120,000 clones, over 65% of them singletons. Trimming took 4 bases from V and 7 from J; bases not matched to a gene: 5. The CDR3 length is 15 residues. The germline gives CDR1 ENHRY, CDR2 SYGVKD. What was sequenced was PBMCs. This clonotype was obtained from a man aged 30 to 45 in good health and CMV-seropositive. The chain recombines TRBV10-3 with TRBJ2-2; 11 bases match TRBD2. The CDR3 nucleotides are TGTGCCATCAGTGGAGAGACTAGCGGGAACGGGGAGCTGTTTTTT. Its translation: CAISGETSGNGELFF.